This entry features one T cell receptor (beta chain) sequence. Amplification used 60 Vbeta primers and 13 Jbeta primers. TCRdb's table, derived via immunoSEQ multiplex PCR, lists solely in-frame clones and lacks some. The data show hundreds of thousands of clones, around two thirds seen once. These data are taken from a study of cytomegalovirus exposure and HLA in healthy donors. Germline CDR1 and CDR2: SGHNT and YENEEA. V shed 6 bases, J shed 1 base, and the junction held 6 bases outside the gene matches. This CDR3 spans 15 amino acids. The source material was PBMCs. The TCR was taken from a female donor in good health and CMV-seronegative. V and J are TRBV11-3 and TRBJ1-1, with 9 bases aligning to TRBD1. The CDR3 region is CASRKPGQGNTEAFF. CDR3 in DNA: TGTGCCAGCAGGAAACCGGGACAGGGGAACACTGAAGCTTTCTTT.